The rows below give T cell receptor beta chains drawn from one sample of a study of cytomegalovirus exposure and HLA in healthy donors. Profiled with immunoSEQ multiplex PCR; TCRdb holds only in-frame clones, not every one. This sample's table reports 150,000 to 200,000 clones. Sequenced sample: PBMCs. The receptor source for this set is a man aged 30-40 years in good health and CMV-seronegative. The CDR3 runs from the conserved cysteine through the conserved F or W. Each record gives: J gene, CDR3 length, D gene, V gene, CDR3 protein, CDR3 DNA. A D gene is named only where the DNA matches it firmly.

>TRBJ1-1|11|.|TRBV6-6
CASAENTEAFF
TGTGCCAGCGCGGAGAACACTGAAGCTTTCTTT
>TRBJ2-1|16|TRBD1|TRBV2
CASRRPGQGVIGEQFF
TGTGCCAGCAGACGGCCGGGACAGGGGGTTATAGGTGAGCAGTTCTTC
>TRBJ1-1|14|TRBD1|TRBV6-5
CASNPGGINTEAFF
TGTGCCAGCAACCCAGGGGGAATCAACACTGAAGCTTTCTTT
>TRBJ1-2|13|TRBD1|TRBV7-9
CASSGQGPYGYTF
TGTGCCAGCAGCGGACAGGGTCCCTATGGCTACACCTTC
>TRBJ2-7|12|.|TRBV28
CASSLLSGSPYF
TGTGCCAGCAGTTTACTCTCGGGTTCTCCGTACTTC
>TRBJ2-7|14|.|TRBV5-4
CASTPGLENYEQYF
TGTGCCAGCACTCCGGGACTGGAAAACTACGAGCAGTACTTC
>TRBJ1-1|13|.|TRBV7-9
CASRYEMNTEAFF
TGTGCCAGCCGATACGAGATGAACACTGAAGCTTTCTTT
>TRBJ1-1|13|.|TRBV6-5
CASSYFTDTEAFF
TGTGCCAGCAGTTACTTTACGGACACTGAAGCTTTCTTT
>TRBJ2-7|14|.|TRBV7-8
CASSREINSYEQYF
TGTGCCAGCAGCAGAGAAATAAACTCCTACGAGCAGTACTTC
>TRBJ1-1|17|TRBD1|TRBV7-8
CASSLYGTGGMFTEAFF
TGTGCCAGCAGCTTATATGGGACAGGGGGCATGTTCACTGAAGCTTTCTTT
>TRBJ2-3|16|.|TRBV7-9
CASSLAWLVSTDTQYF
TGTGCCAGCAGCTTAGCCTGGTTAGTGAGCACAGATACGCAGTATTTT
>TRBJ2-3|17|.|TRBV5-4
CASSRVTGKSQPDTQYF
TGTGCCAGCAGCCGAGTTACCGGGAAGTCTCAGCCAGATACGCAGTATTTT
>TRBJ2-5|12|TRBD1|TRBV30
CAFGQAWETQYF
TGTGCCTTTGGACAGGCTTGGGAGACCCAGTACTTC
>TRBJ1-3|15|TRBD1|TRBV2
CASNEGQNSGNTIYF
TGTGCCAGCAATGAGGGACAGAACTCTGGAAACACCATATATTTT
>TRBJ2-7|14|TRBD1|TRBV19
CASSIGTGWYEQYF
TGTGCCAGTAGTATCGGGACAGGGTGGTACGAGCAGTACTTC
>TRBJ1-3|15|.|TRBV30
CAWSRSSLSGNTIYF
TGTGCCTGGAGCCGGTCGTCTCTCTCTGGAAACACCATATATTTT
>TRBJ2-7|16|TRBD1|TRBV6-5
CASSLETGWLGYEQYF
TGTGCCAGCAGTTTAGAGACAGGGTGGTTAGGATACGAGCAGTACTTC
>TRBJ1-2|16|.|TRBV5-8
CASSSRGGPSVYGYTF
TGTGCCAGCAGCTCCCGGGGGGGGCCATCCGTCTATGGCTACACCTTC
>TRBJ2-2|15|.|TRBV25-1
CASSATANTVGELFF
TGTGCCAGCAGTGCGACAGCCAACACAGTCGGGGAGCTGTTTTTT
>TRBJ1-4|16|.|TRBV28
CASSFSMGARNEKLFF
TGTGCCAGCAGTTTTAGCATGGGGGCGCGAAATGAAAAACTGTTTTTT
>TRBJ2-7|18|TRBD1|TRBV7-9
CASSLPDRASTLTYEQYF
TGTGCCAGCAGCTTACCCGACAGGGCCTCGACCCTCACCTACGAGCAGTACTTC
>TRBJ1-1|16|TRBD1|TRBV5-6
CASSLGTGEMNTEAFF
TGTGCCAGCAGCCTAGGGACAGGGGAAATGAACACTGAAGCTTTCTTT
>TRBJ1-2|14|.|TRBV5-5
CASSLDRVNYGYTF
TGTGCCAGCAGCTTGGACAGAGTGAACTATGGCTACACCTTC
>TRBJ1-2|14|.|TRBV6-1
CASRSGYTNYGYTF
TGTGCCAGCCGTTCCGGTTATACTAACTATGGCTACACCTTC
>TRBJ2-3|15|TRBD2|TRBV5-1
CASSLVSGGADTQYF
TGCGCCAGCAGCTTGGTTAGCGGGGGGGCAGATACGCAGTATTTT
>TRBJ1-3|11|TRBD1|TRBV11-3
CASSADGTAHF
TGTGCCAGCAGCGCCGATGGGACAGCTCATTTT